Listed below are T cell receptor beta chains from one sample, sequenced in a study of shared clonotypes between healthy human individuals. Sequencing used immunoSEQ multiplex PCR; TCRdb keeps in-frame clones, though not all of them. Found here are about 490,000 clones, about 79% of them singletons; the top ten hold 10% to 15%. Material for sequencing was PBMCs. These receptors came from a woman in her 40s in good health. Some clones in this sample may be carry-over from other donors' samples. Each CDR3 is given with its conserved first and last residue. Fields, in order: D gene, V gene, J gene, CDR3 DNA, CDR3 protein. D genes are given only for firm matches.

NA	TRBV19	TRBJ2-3	TGTGCCAGTAGTCCACGGGGGTTGGCAGATACGCAGTATTTT	CASSPRGLADTQYF
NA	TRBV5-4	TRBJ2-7	TGTGCCAGCAGCTTGGACCCGGGCCCATCCGACGAGCAGTACTTC	CASSLDPGPSDEQYF
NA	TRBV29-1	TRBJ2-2	TGCAGCGTCAAGAACACCGGGGAGCTGTTTTTT	CSVKNTGELFF
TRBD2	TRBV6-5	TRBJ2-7	TGTGCCAGCAGTGGGCCGGGACTACTCTCCTACGAGCAGTACTTC	CASSGPGLLSYEQYF
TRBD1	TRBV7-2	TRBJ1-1	TGTGCCAGCAGCTTAGCAGGACAGGGCACTGAAGCTTTCTTT	CASSLAGQGTEAFF
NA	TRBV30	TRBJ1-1	TGTGCCTGGAGTGCAGCAGAGTACACTGAAGCTTTCTTT	CAWSAAEYTEAFF
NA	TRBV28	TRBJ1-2	TGTGCCAGCAGTTCGGACTATGGCTACACCTTC	CASSSDYGYTF
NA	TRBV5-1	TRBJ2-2	TGCGCCAGCAGCCCGACCCTGGATGGGGAGCTGTTTTTT	CASSPTLDGELFF
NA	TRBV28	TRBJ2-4	TGTGCCAGCAGGAAGATAGCCAAAAACATTCAGTACTTC	CASRKIAKNIQYF
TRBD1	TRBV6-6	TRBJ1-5	TGTGCCAGCAGGGAGACAGGGTTGGGCAATCAGCCCCAGCATTTT	CASRETGLGNQPQHF
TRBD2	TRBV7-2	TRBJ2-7	TGTGCCAGCAGGGCTTTTCACAGCGGGGCCTCCTACGAGCAGTACTTC	CASRAFHSGASYEQYF
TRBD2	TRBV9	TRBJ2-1	TGTGCCGGCAGCGTAGTAGCGGGAGTAAACAATGAGCAGTTCTTC	CAGSVVAGVNNEQFF
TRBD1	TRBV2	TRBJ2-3	TGTGCCACCGGCGACAGGGCGGATACGCAGTATTTT	CATGDRADTQYF
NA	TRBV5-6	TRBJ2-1	TGTGCCAGCAGCTTGAGGCAGATCCTGTACAATGAGCAGTTCTTC	CASSLRQILYNEQFF
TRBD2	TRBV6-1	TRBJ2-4	TGTGCCAGCAGACCTAGCGGGAGATTGGACATTCAGTACTTC	CASRPSGRLDIQYF
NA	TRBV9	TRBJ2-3	TGTGCCAGCAGCGTAGCGAGTGGCGGAGGAAGCACAGATACGCAGTATTTT	CASSVASGGGSTDTQYF
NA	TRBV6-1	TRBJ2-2	TGTGCCAGCAGTGAGCGGCTAGCGATTAACACCGGGGAGCTGTTTTTT	CASSERLAINTGELFF
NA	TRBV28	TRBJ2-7	TGTGCCAGCAGTCCTTACTCCTACGAGCAGTACTTC	CASSPYSYEQYF
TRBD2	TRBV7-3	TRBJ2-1	TGTGCCAGCAGCCCGCGGAGGGCGGGAGCAGATGAGCAGTTCTTC	CASSPRRAGADEQFF
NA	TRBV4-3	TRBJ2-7	TGCGCCAGCAGCCAAGGAGGGTACTACGAGCAGTACTTC	CASSQGGYYEQYF